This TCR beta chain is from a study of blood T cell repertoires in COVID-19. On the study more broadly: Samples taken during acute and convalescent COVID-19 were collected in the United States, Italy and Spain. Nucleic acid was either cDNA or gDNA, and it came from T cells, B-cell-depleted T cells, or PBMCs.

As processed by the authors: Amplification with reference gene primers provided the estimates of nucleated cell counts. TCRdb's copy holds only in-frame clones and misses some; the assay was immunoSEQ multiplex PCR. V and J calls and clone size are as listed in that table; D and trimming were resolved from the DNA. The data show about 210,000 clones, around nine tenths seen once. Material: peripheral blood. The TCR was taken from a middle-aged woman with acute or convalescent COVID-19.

CDR3 amino acids: CASSEALRPGANYGYTF. CDR3 nucleotide sequence: TGTGCCAGCAGTGAAGCGCTTCGGCCAGGGGCTAACTATGGCTACACCTTC. This chain connects TRBV6-1 to TRBJ1-2; D possibly corresponds to TRBD1 (6 bases). Trimming shortened V by 0 bases and J by 0 bases, and 14 bases separated the two germline ends. Germline V gene data show CDR1 as MNHNS and CDR2 as SASEGT. CDR3 size: 17 residues.